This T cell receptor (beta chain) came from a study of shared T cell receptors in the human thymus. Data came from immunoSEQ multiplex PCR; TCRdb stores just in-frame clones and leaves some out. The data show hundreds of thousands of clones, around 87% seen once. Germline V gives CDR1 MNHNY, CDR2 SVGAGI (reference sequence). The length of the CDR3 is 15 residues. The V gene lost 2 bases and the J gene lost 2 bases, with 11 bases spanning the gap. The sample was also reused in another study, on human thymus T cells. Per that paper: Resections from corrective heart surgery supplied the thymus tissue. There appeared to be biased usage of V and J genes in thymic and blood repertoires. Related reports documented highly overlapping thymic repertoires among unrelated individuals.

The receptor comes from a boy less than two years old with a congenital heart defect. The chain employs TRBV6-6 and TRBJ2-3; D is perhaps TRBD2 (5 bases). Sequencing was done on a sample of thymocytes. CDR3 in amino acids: CASSYDRGDTDTQYF. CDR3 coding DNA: TGTGCCAGCAGTTACGACCGGGGAGACACAGATACGCAGTATTTT.